A selection of T cell receptor beta chains follows, all from one sample in a study of blood T cell repertoires in COVID-19. The table came from immunoSEQ multiplex PCR; TCRdb's copy has only in-frame clones and leaves some out. The sample has 250,000 to 300,000 clones, around 90% seen once. Sample: PBMCs or T cells enriched from blood (not recorded which). These receptors originate from a middle-aged woman with acute COVID-19. The CDR3 runs from the conserved cysteine through the conserved F or W. A D gene is named only where the DNA matches it firmly. The listing skips clone size in some rows; elsewhere it reads once, few, many or a size class.

abundance	v_gene	d_gene	j_gene	CDR3nt	CDR3aa
NA	TRBV7-3	TRBD2	TRBJ2-1	TGTGCCAGCAGCTTTCGGGCTAGCGGGAGGGGTGAGCAGTTCTTC	CASSFRASGRGEQFF
NA	TRBV3-1/TRBV3-2	TRBD1	TRBJ1-6	TGTGCCAGCAGCCCCGGGACAGGGCATTCACCCCTCCACTTT	CASSPGTGHSPLHF
few	TRBV7-9	NA	TRBJ2-3	TGTGCCAGCACCAATACCGGGGGCACAGATACGCAGTATTTT	CASTNTGGTDTQYF
NA	TRBV4-3	NA	TRBJ2-1	TGCGCCAGCAGCCAACTCTTCGACAGCGAGCAGTTCTTC	CASSQLFDSEQFF
NA	TRBV30	NA	TRBJ2-1	TGTGCCTGGAGTCCTCAGGGCGGGGCCTCCTACAATGAGCAGTTCTTC	CAWSPQGGASYNEQFF
NA	TRBV4-3	TRBD2	TRBJ2-5	TGCGCCAGCAGCCAAGATCATTTGAGCGGGAGAGTCTGGGAGACCCAGTACTTC	CASSQDHLSGRVWETQYF
NA	TRBV19	TRBD1	TRBJ2-7	TGTGCCAGTAGTATAGGGGACAGGGGGGCCTACGAGCAGTACTTC	CASSIGDRGAYEQYF
NA	TRBV19	TRBD2	TRBJ2-1	TGTGCCAGTACTCGGACTAGCGGGAGTGGTGAGCAGTTCTTC	CASTRTSGSGEQFF
NA	TRBV3-1/TRBV3-2	NA	TRBJ2-7	TGTGCCAGCAGCCAGCTTGCGTCCTACGAGCAGTACTTC	CASSQLASYEQYF
NA	TRBV24-1	TRBD1	TRBJ2-5	TGTGCCACCAGTGAGGAAAGACAGGGGAAGACCCAGTACTTC	CATSEERQGKTQYF
NA	TRBV9	NA	TRBJ2-5	TGTGCCAGCAGCTATAACTGGGCAGAGACCCAGTACTTC	CASSYNWAETQYF
NA	TRBV15	TRBD1	TRBJ1-6	TGTGCCACCAGCAGGGCTGGACAGGGGGCTTCACCCCTCCACTTT	CATSRAGQGASPLHF
NA	TRBV6-5	TRBD2	TRBJ2-2	TGTGCCAGCTCCCCCCGGCGGGGGGACACCGGGGAGCTGTTTTTT	CASSPRRGDTGELFF
NA	TRBV2	TRBD2	TRBJ2-7	TGTGCCAGCAGCCCCGGGACTAGCGTATCCTACGAGCAGTACTTC	CASSPGTSVSYEQYF
NA	TRBV6-6	NA	TRBJ1-2	TGTGCCAGCAGTACAGGGTTTTCCAACTATGGCTACACCTTC	CASSTGFSNYGYTF
NA	TRBV7-2	NA	TRBJ1-1	TGTGCCAGCAGCCCCCGGAGGGCGAGAAGGGGCACTGAAGCTTTCTTT	CASSPRRARRGTEAFF
NA	TRBV7-2	NA	TRBJ1-4	TGTGCCAGCAGCTTAGCGGCGACAAGAAACGAAAAACTGTTTTTT	CASSLAATRNEKLFF
many	TRBV6-4	NA	TRBJ2-1	TGTGCCAGCAGTGACACCTCCCCCAGCGGCTTGAGCTCCTACAATGAGCAGTTCTTC	CASSDTSPSGLSSYNEQFF
NA	TRBV7-9	TRBD1	TRBJ2-7	TGTGCCAGCAGCCGAGGGGACAGGGTATGGGAGCAGTACTTC	CASSRGDRVWEQYF
NA	TRBV19	NA	TRBJ1-1	TGTGCCAGTAGTATAGCGGTGAACACTGAAGCTTTCTTT	CASSIAVNTEAFF
NA	TRBV29-1	TRBD1	TRBJ1-2	TGCAGCGTTGAAGTGACAGGGACCTATGGCTACACCTTC	CSVEVTGTYGYTF
NA	TRBV6-2/TRBV6-3	NA	TRBJ2-5	TGTGCCAGCAGCCAGACAGGACGAAAAGAGACCCAGTACTTC	CASSQTGRKETQYF
NA	TRBV18	NA	TRBJ1-5	TGTGCCAGCTCACCAAGAGTACAGGCCAGCAATCAGCCCCAGCATTTT	CASSPRVQASNQPQHF
NA	TRBV2	NA	TRBJ1-5	TGTGCCAGCACTACAGTAACGAATCAGCCCCAGCATTTT	CASTTVTNQPQHF
NA	TRBV11-2	TRBD1	TRBJ2-2	TGTGCCAGCAGCCCAGGGACAGGGGGCACCGGGGAGCTGTTTTTT	CASSPGTGGTGELFF
NA	TRBV11-2	NA	TRBJ1-1	TGTGCCAGCAGCTTTTTCAGACAAACTGAAGCTTTCTTT	CASSFFRQTEAFF
few	TRBV30	NA	TRBJ1-1	TGTGCCTGGAGTTTAAGCTATGAAGCTTTCTTT	CAWSLSYEAFF
NA	TRBV24-1	NA	TRBJ1-1	TGTGCCACCAGTGGAGGGGGAAGTGGTAACACTGAAGCTTTCTTT	CATSGGGSGNTEAFF
NA	TRBV19	TRBD1	TRBJ2-1	TGTGCCAGTACTATACAGCAGGGGGCACGGGTGCAGTTCTTC	CASTIQQGARVQFF
NA	TRBV7-6	TRBD2	TRBJ2-2	TGTGCCAGCAGCTCACTAGCGGGAGCGGGCACCGGGGAGCTGTTTTTT	CASSSLAGAGTGELFF
NA	TRBV30	TRBD1	TRBJ2-2	TGTGCCTTCGGGACAGGGACAAACACCGGGGAGCTGTTTTTT	CAFGTGTNTGELFF
NA	TRBV30	TRBD1	TRBJ1-1	TGTGCCTGGAGTGTATCCCAGGACAGGGACCAATTGAACACTGAAGCTTTCTTT	CAWSVSQDRDQLNTEAFF
NA	TRBV7-6	TRBD2	TRBJ2-7	TGTGCCAGCAGCTTAGGTAGACGGGACAGCGGGAGGCCTCGGTACGAGCAGTACTTC	CASSLGRRDSGRPRYEQYF
NA	TRBV19	NA	TRBJ1-1	TGTGCCAGTAGTTCACTAGGGGGGGGCACTGAAGCTTTCTTT	CASSSLGGGTEAFF
NA	TRBV5-4	NA	TRBJ2-2	TGTGCCAGCAGCTTCGACGGGAGACGAGGGGAGCTGTTTTTT	CASSFDGRRGELFF
NA	TRBV30	TRBD2	TRBJ2-2	TGTGCCCGGACTAGCGGGAGAACCGGGGAGCTGTTTTTT	CARTSGRTGELFF
NA	TRBV6-1	NA	TRBJ2-6	TGTGCCAGCAGTGAAAATAGGGGTATCTCTGGGGCCAACGTCCTGACTTTC	CASSENRGISGANVLTF
NA	TRBV18	NA	TRBJ2-4	TGTGCCAGCTCCGGCCCAGGATGGGACATTCAGTACTTC	CASSGPGWDIQYF
NA	TRBV7-2	NA	TRBJ2-7	TGTGCCAGCAGCCTCGGACATTACTACGAGCAGTACTTC	CASSLGHYYEQYF
NA	TRBV7-9	NA	TRBJ1-4	TGTGCCAGCACCCCTGGGGGGACTGAAAAACTGTTTTTT	CASTPGGTEKLFF
NA	TRBV9	TRBD2	TRBJ2-7	TGTGCCAGCAGCGTATGCGGGACTAGCGGGAGGGCCTACGAGCAGTACTTC	CASSVCGTSGRAYEQYF